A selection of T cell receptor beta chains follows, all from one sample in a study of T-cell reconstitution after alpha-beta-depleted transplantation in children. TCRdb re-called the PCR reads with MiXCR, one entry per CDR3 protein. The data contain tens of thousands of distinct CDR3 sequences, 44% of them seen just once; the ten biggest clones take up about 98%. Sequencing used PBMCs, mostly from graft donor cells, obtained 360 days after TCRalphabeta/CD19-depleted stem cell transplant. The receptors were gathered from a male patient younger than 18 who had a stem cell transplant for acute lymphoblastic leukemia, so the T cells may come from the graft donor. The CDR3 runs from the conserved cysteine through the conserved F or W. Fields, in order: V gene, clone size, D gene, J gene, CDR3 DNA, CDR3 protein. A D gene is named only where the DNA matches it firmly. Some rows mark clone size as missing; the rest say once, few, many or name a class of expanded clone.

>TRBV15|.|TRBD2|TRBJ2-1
TGTGCCACCAGCAGAGATCTCAGCGGGGCCAACAATGAGCAGTTCTTC
CATSRDLSGANNEQFF
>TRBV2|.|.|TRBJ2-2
TGTGCCAGCAACCCCACAGGGAGTAGGACCGGGGAGCTGTTTTTT
CASNPTGSRTGELFF
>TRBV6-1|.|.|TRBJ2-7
TGTGCCAGCAGCGATCGGTCAGTCGGCGAGCAGTACTTC
CASSDRSVGEQYF
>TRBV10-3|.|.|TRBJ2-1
TGTGCCGGGGGCCGGGCGCCCTACAATGAGCAGTTCTTC
CAGGRAPYNEQFF
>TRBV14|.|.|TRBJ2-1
TGTGCCAGCAGCCAAGTTCTAGGCGAGCAGTTCTTC
CASSQVLGEQFF
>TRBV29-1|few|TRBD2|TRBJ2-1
TGCAGCGTTGTAGCGGGGGACTCCTACAATGAGCAGTTCTTC
CSVVAGDSYNEQFF
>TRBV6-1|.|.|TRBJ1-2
TGTGCCAGCAGGGAGGATGGCTACACCTTC
CASREDGYTF
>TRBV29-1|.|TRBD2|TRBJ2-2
TGCAGCGTTGAACTAGCGGGAGCGAGCACCGGGGAGCTGTTTTTT
CSVELAGASTGELFF
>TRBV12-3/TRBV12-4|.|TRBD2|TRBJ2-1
TGTGCCAGCAGTTTAGTATGGCCGGGACTAGCGGGAGAAAATGAGCAGTTCTTC
CASSLVWPGLAGENEQFF
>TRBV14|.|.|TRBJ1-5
TGTGCCAGCAGCCAGAGTCTGCCCCAGCATTTT
CASSQSLPQHF
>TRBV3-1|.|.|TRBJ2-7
TGTGCCAGCAGCCAAGTGAGGGGAGGACCCTACGAGCAGTACTTC
CASSQVRGGPYEQYF
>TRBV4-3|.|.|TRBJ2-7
TGCGCCAGCAGCCAAGAATTTGGGGGAGCCTCCTACGAGCAGTACTTC
CASSQEFGGASYEQYF
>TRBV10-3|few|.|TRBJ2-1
TGTGCCATCAGTGAGGTCGGGGAATACAATGAGCAGTTCTTC
CAISEVGEYNEQFF
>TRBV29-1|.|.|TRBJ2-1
TGCAGCGTTGTGGACGGATCCTACAATGAGCAGTTCTTC
CSVVDGSYNEQFF
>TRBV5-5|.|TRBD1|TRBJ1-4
TGTGCCAGCAGCTTGGAGGGGGCGGTAAAACTGTTTTTT
CASSLEGAVKLFF
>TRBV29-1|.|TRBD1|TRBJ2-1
TGCAGCGTTGGATGGGACAGGGACTACAATGAGCAGTTCTTC
CSVGWDRDYNEQFF
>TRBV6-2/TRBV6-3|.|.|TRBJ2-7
TGTGCCAGCAGTTACGGGTACAGCTACGAGCAGTACTTC
CASSYGYSYEQYF
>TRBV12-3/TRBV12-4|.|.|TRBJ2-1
TGTGCCAGCAGTTCCTCCCGGGCAAGTGAGCAGTTCTTC
CASSSSRASEQFF
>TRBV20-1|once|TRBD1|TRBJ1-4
TGCAGTGTTCAAAACAGGGGAGTGGATGAAAAACTGTTTTTT
CSVQNRGVDEKLFF
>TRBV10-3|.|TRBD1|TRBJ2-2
TGTGCCTCCGGGGACAGGAGGGACACCGGGGAGCTGTTTTTT
CASGDRRDTGELFF
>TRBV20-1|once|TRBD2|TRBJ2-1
TGCAGTGCTACAATGGGGGGGGATGAGCAGTTCTTC
CSATMGGDEQFF
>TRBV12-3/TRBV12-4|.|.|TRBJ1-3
TGTGCCAGCAGCCGGGACGCCAGCTCTGGAAACACCATATATTTT
CASSRDASSGNTIYF
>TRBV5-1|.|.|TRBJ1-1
TGCGCCAGCAGCTTGGCAGAGAACACTGAAGCTTTCTTT
CASSLAENTEAFF
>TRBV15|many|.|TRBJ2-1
TGTGCCACCAGCAAATACAATGAGCAGTTCTTC
CATSKYNEQFF
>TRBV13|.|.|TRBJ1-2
TGTGCCAGCAGCTTTCCCCCCCCGGGGACCACTAACTATGGCTACACCTTC
CASSFPPPGTTNYGYTF
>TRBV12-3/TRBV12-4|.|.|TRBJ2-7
TGTGCCAGCAGTTTAGTGGGCGAAGGCGAGCAGTACTTC
CASSLVGEGEQYF
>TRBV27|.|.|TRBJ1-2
TGTGCCAGCAGTTTCTCTACTAACAGATCCACTAACTATGGCTACACCTTC
CASSFSTNRSTNYGYTF
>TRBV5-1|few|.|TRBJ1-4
TGCGCCAGCAGCTTGGAGCCAGATCCTAATGAAAAACTGTTTTTT
CASSLEPDPNEKLFF
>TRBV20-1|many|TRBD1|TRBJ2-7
TGCAGTGCACCCGGACAGGTAACCTTCTACGAGCAGTACTTC
CSAPGQVTFYEQYF
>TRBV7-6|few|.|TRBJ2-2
TGTGCCAGCAGCTTACGAGGGAGAACCACCGGGGAGCTGTTTTTT
CASSLRGRTTGELFF
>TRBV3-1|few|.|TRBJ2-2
TGTGCCAGCAGCCCCTTGCCAGGGAGCACCGGGGAGCTGTTTTTT
CASSPLPGSTGELFF
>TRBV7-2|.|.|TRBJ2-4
TGTGCCAGCAGCTTTAGTGGATCCCTAGCCAAAAACATTCAGTACTTC
CASSFSGSLAKNIQYF
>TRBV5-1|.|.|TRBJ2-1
TGCGCCAGCAGCTTCGACAGATTTTACAATGAGCAGTTCTTC
CASSFDRFYNEQFF
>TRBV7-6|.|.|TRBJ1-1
TGTGCCAGCAGCTTTGGAGGGGACACTGAAGCTTTCTTT
CASSFGGDTEAFF
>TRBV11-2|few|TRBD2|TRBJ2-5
TGTGCCAGCAGCCCACGAAGTTGGCTAGCGGGGGACCTACAAGAGACCCAGTACTTC
CASSPRSWLAGDLQETQYF
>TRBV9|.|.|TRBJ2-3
TGTGCCAGCAGCAAAGGGAGTCCCAGCACAGATACGCAGTATTTT
CASSKGSPSTDTQYF
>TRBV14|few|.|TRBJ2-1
TGTGCCAGCAGCCTAATTTTAAATGAGCAGTTCTTC
CASSLILNEQFF
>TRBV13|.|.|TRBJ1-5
TGTGCCAGCAGCTTAGGCGGGTCGGGACGGCCCCAGCATTTT
CASSLGGSGRPQHF
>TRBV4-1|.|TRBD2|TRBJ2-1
TGCGCCAGCAGCCAACGGGCGGGAGGGCCTAGTGAGCAGTTCTTC
CASSQRAGGPSEQFF
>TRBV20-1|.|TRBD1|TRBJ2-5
TGCAAGACAGGGGGCGCAGGGGAGACCCAGTACTTC
CKTGGAGETQYF
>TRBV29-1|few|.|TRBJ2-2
TGCAGCGTTGCCAATACGGTGAACACCGGGGAGCTGTTTTTT
CSVANTVNTGELFF
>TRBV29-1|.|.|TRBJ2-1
TGCAGCGTTGAGATGGTTTACAATGAGCAGTTCTTC
CSVEMVYNEQFF
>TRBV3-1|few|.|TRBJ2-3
TGTGCCAGCAGCCAAGTGGTACCTGCAGATACGCAGTATTTT
CASSQVVPADTQYF
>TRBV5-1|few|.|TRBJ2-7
TGCGCCAGCAGCTTGGTAATTCGGGGCAGCTCCTACGAGCAGTACTTC
CASSLVIRGSSYEQYF
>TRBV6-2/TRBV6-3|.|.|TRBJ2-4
TGTGCCAGCAGTTACCCCGCTCCTCTAGCCAAAAACATTCAGTACTTC
CASSYPAPLAKNIQYF
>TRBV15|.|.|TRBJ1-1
TGTGCCACCAGCACGAACACTGAAGCTTTCTTT
CATSTNTEAFF
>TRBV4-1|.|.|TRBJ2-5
TGCGCCAGCAACGGAGGGTACCAAGAGACCCAGTACTTC
CASNGGYQETQYF
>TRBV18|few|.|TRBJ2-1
TGTGCCAGCTCACCAATACGCAATGAGCAGTTCTTC
CASSPIRNEQFF
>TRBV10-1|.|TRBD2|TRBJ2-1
TGCGCCACCCTTAGCGGGAGGCATAATGAGCAGTTCTTC
CATLSGRHNEQFF
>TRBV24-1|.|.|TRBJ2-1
TGTGCCACCAGTGATTGGGGTCGCCTCGGGATCGGAGACAATGAGCAGTTCTTC
CATSDWGRLGIGDNEQFF
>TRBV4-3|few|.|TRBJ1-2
TGCGCCAGCAGCCAAGTAGGGGACTATGGCTACACCTTC
CASSQVGDYGYTF
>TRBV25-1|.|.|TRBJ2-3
TGTGCCAGCATCCATGATACGCAGTATTTT
CASIHDTQYF
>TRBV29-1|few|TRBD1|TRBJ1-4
TGCAGCGTCCACAGACAGGGAGGTGAAAAACTGTTTTTT
CSVHRQGGEKLFF
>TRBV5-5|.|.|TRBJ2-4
TGTGCCAGCGCACAGGGAGAGGACAAAAACATTCAGTACTTC
CASAQGEDKNIQYF
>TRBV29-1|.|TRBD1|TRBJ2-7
TGCAGCGTGGAAGACAGGGGCTCAACCTACGAGCAGTACTTC
CSVEDRGSTYEQYF
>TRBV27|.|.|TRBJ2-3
TGTGCCAGCAGTTTATCGGCTGGGACAGATACGCAGTATTTT
CASSLSAGTDTQYF
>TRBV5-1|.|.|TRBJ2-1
TGCGCCAGCAGCCGGCCAGGGAGCGACAATGAGCAGTTCTTC
CASSRPGSDNEQFF